Below, one T cell receptor beta chain is given with its context. Its antigen is undetermined. These data originate in a study of T cell repertoires in cytomegalovirus infection. TCRdb used MiXCR to reprocess the reads, holding one entry per CDR3 protein. In the table there are approximately 110,000 distinct CDR3 sequences, around 32% of which are singletons. Per germline, CDR1 MGHRA and CDR2 YSYEKL. The CDR3 extends over 15 amino acids. Deletions cut 4 bases from V and 5 bases from J, with 15 bases between. The TCR sequence derives from a human donor in good health (CMV status not recorded). Some clones in this sample may be carry-over from other donors' samples. This material consisted of CD8+ T cells from cultured PBMCs, taken from culture after CMV antigen stimulation. This chain connects TRBV4-1 to TRBJ2-1; D gene uncertain. The CDR3 is CASSPRAPGDNEQFF. DNA for the CDR3: TGCGCCAGCAGCCCCCGGGCCCCTGGGGACAATGAGCAGTTCTTC.